These 7 T cell receptor beta chains were all obtained from the same sample, sequenced in a study of blood T cell repertoires in COVID-19. Profiling relied on immunoSEQ multiplex PCR, and the TCRdb table lists in-frame clones only, not all of them. The sample lists 220,000 or so clones, 75% to 90% occurring once. Specimen: peripheral blood. These receptors were taken from a woman at least 80 years old with COVID-19, enrolled during active disease.

The chain is built from TRBV5-1 and TRBJ2-3; perhaps TRBD2 as D (6 bases). The CDR3 extends over 15 amino acids. Germline V CDR1 and CDR2: SGHRS, YFSETQ. Trimming removed 7 bases from V and 0 bases from J, with 15 bases in between. The CDR3 spells CASRGETSSTDTQYF. Here the CDR3 DNA reads TGCGCCAGCCGCGGGGAGACCTCTAGCACAGATACGCAGTATTTT.

The chain carries TRBV5-1 and TRBJ1-6; D is possibly TRBD1 (6 bases). V lost 4 bases to trimming and J lost 9 bases, with 14 bases between them. Germline V gene lookup returns CDR1 SGHRS and CDR2 YFSETQ. The CDR3 consists of 14 residues. Here the CDR3 DNA reads TGCGCCAGCAGCCTACAGGGTATCCGTTCACCCCTCCACTTT. Protein product: CASSLQGIRSPLHF.

This clone appeared a few times. The gene calls are TRBV5-1 and TRBJ2-7; 7 bases fit TRBD1. The length of the CDR3 is 16 residues. V dropped 4 bases and J dropped 0; count of bases not matched to a gene: 10. Germline assignment: CDR1 SGHRS and CDR2 YFSETQ. This CDR3 reads CASSLTTGIASYEQYF. The CDR3 DNA reads as TGCGCCAGCAGCCTTACGACAGGGATAGCCTCCTACGAGCAGTACTTC.

The chain has TRBV6-2 or TRBV6-3 and TRBJ1-2; no definite D call. This CDR3 has 15 amino acids. V shed 5 bases and J shed 7 bases, with 20 bases lying between them. CDR1 is MNHEY, CDR2 SVGEGT, per germline. The CDR3 sequence is CASSLTRPELGGYTF. CDR3 DNA sequence: TGTGCCAGCAGTCTGACAAGGCCAGAGTTGGGTGGCTACACCTTC.

The chain recombines TRBV6-6 with TRBJ1-2, with D perhaps matching TRBD1 (5 bases). Germline V CDR1 and CDR2: MNHNY, SVGAGI (reference sequence). V was shortened by 3 bases and J by 1 base, with 9 bases between the two germline ends. This CDR3 is built from 14 residues. CDR3 sequence reads: CASSYKGLNYGYTF. CDR3 coding DNA: TGTGCCAGCAGTTATAAGGGGCTTAACTATGGCTACACCTTC.

There are a few counts of this clone. The chain recombines TRBV4-2 with TRBJ2-5; the match to TRBD2 covers 9 bases. The germline gives CDR1 LGHNA, CDR2 YNFKEQ. Unmatched junction bases numbered 7, after V lost 0 bases and J lost 5 bases. The CDR3 loop spans 16 amino acids. CDR3 region: CASSQDGGGARETQYF. CDR3 DNA sequence: TGTGCCAGCAGCCAAGATGGCGGGGGGGCCCGGGAGACCCAGTACTTC.

The chain carries TRBV19 and TRBJ2-3, with D unclear. Germline V CDR1 and CDR2: LNHDA, SQIVND (reference sequence). This CDR3 is built from 12 residues. Trimming cost V 6 bases and J 6 bases, with 10 bases left between them. CDR3 protein: CASSSSADTQYF. Written as DNA, the CDR3 is TGTGCCAGTAGCTCTAGTGCTGATACGCAGTATTTT.